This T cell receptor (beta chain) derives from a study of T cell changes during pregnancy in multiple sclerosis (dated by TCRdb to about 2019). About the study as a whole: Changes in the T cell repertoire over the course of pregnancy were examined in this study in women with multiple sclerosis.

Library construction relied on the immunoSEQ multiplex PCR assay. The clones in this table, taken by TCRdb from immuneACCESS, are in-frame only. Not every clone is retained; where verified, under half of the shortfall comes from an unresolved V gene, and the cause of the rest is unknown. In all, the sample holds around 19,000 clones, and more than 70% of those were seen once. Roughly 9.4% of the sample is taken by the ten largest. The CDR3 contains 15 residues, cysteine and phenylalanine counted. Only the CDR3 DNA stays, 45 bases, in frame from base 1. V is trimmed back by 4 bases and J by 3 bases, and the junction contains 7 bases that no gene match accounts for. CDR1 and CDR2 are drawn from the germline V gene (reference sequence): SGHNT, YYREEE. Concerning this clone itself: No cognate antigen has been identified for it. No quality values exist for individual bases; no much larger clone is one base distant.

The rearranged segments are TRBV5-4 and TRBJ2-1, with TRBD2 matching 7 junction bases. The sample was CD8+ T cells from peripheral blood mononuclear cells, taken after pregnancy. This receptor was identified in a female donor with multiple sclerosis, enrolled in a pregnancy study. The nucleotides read TGTGCCAGCAGCACCATCCAGCGGGGCTACAATGAGCAGTTCTTC. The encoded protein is CASSTIQRGYNEQFF.